This TCR beta chain was observed in a study of early T cells in non-severe SARS-CoV-2 infection. The CDR3 has 19 residues. Germline values: CDR1 LGHNA, CDR2 YNFKEQ. V was clipped by 0 bases and J by 5 bases, with 25 bases between them. This clonotype was detected many times. Unique molecular identifier tags were affixed to discrete cDNA molecules. Each CDR3 protein is one row after TCRdb ran MiXCR on the 5' RACE reads. The table shows roughly 51,000 distinct CDR3 sequences, with roughly 6% occurring only once. The chain joins TRBV4-2 to TRBJ2-5; D might be TRBD2 (5 bases). This receptor was identified in an adult who was a healthcare worker with PCR-confirmed SARS-CoV-2 infection or an uninfected control (not recorded which). Specimen: whole blood, collected at baseline. CDR3 region: CASSQDRSGAKIVAETQYF. CDR3 DNA sequence: TGTGCCAGCAGCCAAGATAGGAGCGGTGCCAAAATTGTTGCGGAGACCCAGTACTTC.